This T cell receptor beta chain was identified during a study of blood T cells in healthy people across ages. Study-level information: Per every two T cells, about one barcoded beta molecule was captured by template switching. Study findings and constraints: PBMCs left unsorted prevented a conclusive naive versus antigen-experienced comparison.

Primers used in a second PCR of roughly 7 to 12 cycles were a sample-barcoded 5' primer and a J-beta primer mix. Unique molecular identifiers of 12 random nucleotides labeled each cDNA. TCRdb re-derived calls from the 5' RACE reads in MiXCR, one entry per CDR3 protein. The repertoire consists of about 800,000 distinct CDR3 sequences, with 46% occurring once and the leading ten covering less than 20%. This clonotype has a handful of counts. The antigen is undetermined. The TCR comes from an elderly man in good health. Sample: blood.

Written as DNA, the CDR3 is TGTGCCAGCAGCTCCCGAAGTGGAACCAGTGAGCAGTTCTTC. Protein product: CASSSRSGTSEQFF. The chain recombines TRBV7-9 with TRBJ2-1; D is uncertain. Trimming took off 4 bases at V and 9 bases at J, with 16 bases between the two ends. The CDR3 sequence is 14 residues long. Germline V CDR1 and CDR2: SEHNR, FQNEAQ (reference sequence).